Listed below are T cell receptor beta chains from one sample, sequenced in a study of cytomegalovirus exposure and HLA in healthy donors. Assay: immunoSEQ multiplex PCR; the TCRdb copy retains only in-frame clones and omits some. Recorded for this sample: 150,000 to 200,000 clones. The sample consisted of PBMCs. These TCRs come from a man aged 25 to 40 in good health and CMV-seronegative. The CDR3 runs from the conserved cysteine through the conserved F or W. A D gene is named only where the DNA matches it firmly.

V: TRBV5-4
J: TRBJ2-1
D: NA
DNA: TGTGCCAGCAGCGGAGGGGGACAGACACCCTACAATGAGCAGTTCTTC
CDR3: CASSGGGQTPYNEQFF

V: TRBV11-2
J: TRBJ1-1
D: NA
DNA: TGTGCCAGCAGCTTAGTTAGCGGCAGCTTAGAGAACACTGAAGCTTTCTTT
CDR3: CASSLVSGSLENTEAFF

V: TRBV28
J: TRBJ1-3
D: TRBD1
DNA: TGTGCCTCGACAGGGTACGGAAACACCATATATTTT
CDR3: CASTGYGNTIYF

V: TRBV30
J: TRBJ2-7
D: NA
DNA: TGTGCCTGGAGTGTACTGGACACCCGAAGCTCCTACGAGCAGTACTTC
CDR3: CAWSVLDTRSSYEQYF

V: TRBV11-2
J: TRBJ2-1
D: NA
DNA: TGTGCCAGCAGCTGGGGGGGCCGTAGGTTCTCCTACAATGAGCAGTTCTTC
CDR3: CASSWGGRRFSYNEQFF

V: TRBV2
J: TRBJ1-2
D: NA
DNA: TGTGCCGGGACCAGGGGTAATTATGGCTACACCTTC
CDR3: CAGTRGNYGYTF

V: TRBV2
J: TRBJ2-7
D: TRBD2
DNA: TGTGCCAGCATTGATACTAGCGGGCCTTCCTACGAGCAGTACTTC
CDR3: CASIDTSGPSYEQYF

V: TRBV30
J: TRBJ1-3
D: NA
DNA: TGTGCCTGGAGTCCGGGGGGGAACACCATATATTTT
CDR3: CAWSPGGNTIYF

V: TRBV30
J: TRBJ2-1
D: NA
DNA: TGTGCCTCGATTCCCTCAGCAAGGGACACTGGACACAATGAGCAGTTCTTC
CDR3: CASIPSARDTGHNEQFF

V: TRBV28
J: TRBJ1-2
D: NA
DNA: TGTGCCAGCAGCTCCCCCCCACAGCATCATAGCTACACCTTC
CDR3: CASSSPPQHHSYTF

V: TRBV15
J: TRBJ1-5
D: TRBD1
DNA: TGTGCCACCGGGACAGGGGTTCAGCCCCAGCATTTT
CDR3: CATGTGVQPQHF

V: TRBV2
J: TRBJ2-7
D: NA
DNA: TGTGCCAGCAGTGAATGGACAGATCCCTACGAGCAGTACTTC
CDR3: CASSEWTDPYEQYF

V: TRBV5-1
J: TRBJ2-7
D: NA
DNA: TGCGCCAGCAGCTTCTCCATCGAAGCGATTCCCTACGAGCAGTACTTC
CDR3: CASSFSIEAIPYEQYF

V: TRBV10-3
J: TRBJ2-2
D: NA
DNA: TGTGCCATCAGTGAGTGGGCGTCCGGGGAGCTGTTTTTT
CDR3: CAISEWASGELFF

V: TRBV7-2
J: TRBJ1-5
D: NA
DNA: TGTGCCAGCAGCTTAGTGGGCGGCGGGTTTAGCAATCAGCCCCAGCATTTT
CDR3: CASSLVGGGFSNQPQHF

V: TRBV6-5
J: TRBJ2-1
D: NA
DNA: TGTGCCAGCAGTTGTGGAGGAAGACAGTTCTTC
CDR3: CASSCGGRQFF

V: TRBV29-1
J: TRBJ2-2
D: NA
DNA: TGCAGCGTCCCTCAGGGGAGAGGGGCCGGGGAGCTGTTTTTT
CDR3: CSVPQGRGAGELFF

V: TRBV9
J: TRBJ2-7
D: TRBD2
DNA: TGTGCCAGCAGCGTAGGACTAGCGCGAACTGACTCCTACGAGCAGTACTTC
CDR3: CASSVGLARTDSYEQYF

V: TRBV4-1
J: TRBJ2-3
D: TRBD2
DNA: TGCGCCAGCAGCCGCACCGGAGGGACTAGCGGCACAGATACGCAGTATTTT
CDR3: CASSRTGGTSGTDTQYF

V: TRBV10-3
J: TRBJ1-6
D: NA
DNA: TGTGCCATCAGTGAGTCCAGAAATAATTCACCCCTCCACTTT
CDR3: CAISESRNNSPLHF

V: TRBV6-4
J: TRBJ2-1
D: NA
DNA: TGTGCCAGCAGTGACTCAGCCGGGGGTAGTCATGAGCAGTTCTTC
CDR3: CASSDSAGGSHEQFF

V: TRBV4-2
J: TRBJ1-5
D: NA
DNA: TGTGCCAGCAGCCAAGAATCCCCGGGGTTGAGCAATCAGCCCCAGCATTTT
CDR3: CASSQESPGLSNQPQHF

V: TRBV6-6
J: TRBJ1-3
D: TRBD1
DNA: TGTGCCAGCAGTTACTCACAGGGGGCTCGGAACACCATATATTTT
CDR3: CASSYSQGARNTIYF

V: TRBV6-1
J: TRBJ1-1
D: TRBD1
DNA: TGTGCCAGCAGTGAAGGACGGCGACAGGGCGCTGAAGCTTTCTTT
CDR3: CASSEGRRQGAEAFF

V: TRBV6-1
J: TRBJ1-1
D: NA
DNA: TGTGCCAGCAGTGAATTAAAGGGGGTCTTCCACGACACTGAAGCTTTCTTT
CDR3: CASSELKGVFHDTEAFF

V: TRBV6-6
J: TRBJ1-2
D: NA
DNA: TGTGCCACCCAAGGTAGAAGCCGAGGGGAGGTCTATGGCTACACCTTC
CDR3: CATQGRSRGEVYGYTF

V: TRBV9
J: TRBJ1-2
D: NA
DNA: TGTGCCAGCAGCCCAGGGGCCGGGGAGGGCTATGGCTACACCTTC
CDR3: CASSPGAGEGYGYTF

V: TRBV6-6
J: TRBJ1-1
D: NA
DNA: TGTGCCAGCAGCAACAGGCGTTCAAACACTGAAGCTTTCTTT
CDR3: CASSNRRSNTEAFF

V: TRBV5-8
J: TRBJ1-3
D: NA
DNA: TGTGCCAGCAGCTTCAGGGCCGGGGGAAACACCATATATTTT
CDR3: CASSFRAGGNTIYF